This T cell receptor beta chain is drawn from a study of T cells in Graves' hyperthyroidism and ophthalmopathy. Study-level information: Before treatment of any kind, peripheral blood was taken at initial diagnosis.

Of note for this clonotype: Its target is not known.

Among ophthalmopathy patients, the Clinical Activity Score reached at least 3, the NOSPECS grade reached at least 4, and duration remained under 3 months. Amplification targeted TCR beta CDR3 regions from RNA transcripts. HTBI primers drove first-round RT-PCR of the TCR CDR3. In TCRdb, the multiplex PCR reads were re-called with MiXCR into one record per CDR3 protein. The data hold about 460,000 distinct CDR3 sequences, with 20% to 25% observed a single time. V gave up 6 bases and J gave up 3 bases, with 14 bases separating them. This CDR3 comprises 14 residues. Germline V lookup: CDR1 MGHRA, CDR2 YSYEKL. Overall study findings and caveats: Before onset, by a median of approximately 6.8 months, the model predicted ophthalmopathy. By a 13 V-J model, ophthalmopathy was set apart from stable hyperthyroidism.

This chain connects TRBV4-1 to TRBJ1-1, with D possibly TRBD1 on 6 matching bases. This TCR was sampled from a woman between 65 and 79 years old with Graves' ophthalmopathy. Sequenced: blood. CDR3 nucleotide sequence: TGCGCCAGCAGACGACAGGAAATGGACACTGAAGCTTTCTTT. It yields the protein CASRRQEMDTEAFF.